The rows below give T cell receptor beta chains drawn from one sample of a study of blood T cell repertoires in COVID-19. Clones were read by immunoSEQ multiplex PCR, and TCRdb kept only the in-frame ones, dropping some. This sample yields 150,000 to 200,000 clones, of which 78% are seen a single time; 15% to 20% belongs to the top ten. The sequenced material came from PBMCs or T cells enriched from blood (not recorded which). The receptors were gathered from a woman aged 45 to 65 who had recovered from COVID-19. Both conserved end residues are part of each CDR3. The order of the fields is clone size, D gene, CDR3 length, V gene, J gene, CDR3 DNA, CDR3 protein. The D gene is left open where the match is weak. Clone size is shown for a subset of rows, as once, few, many or a class of expanded clone.

>once|.|14|TRBV11-2|TRBJ1-4
TGTGCCAGCAGCTTTGAAGGGCGGGGAGAAAAACTGTTTTTT
CASSFEGRGEKLFF
>.|TRBD2|15|TRBV9|TRBJ2-1
TGTGCCAGCAGCGTAGGTAGCGGGTGGAACAATGAGCAGTTCTTC
CASSVGSGWNNEQFF
>.|.|14|TRBV5-5|TRBJ2-7
TGTGCCAGCAGCTTAGGTGGGCCGAGACGCGAGCAGTACTTC
CASSLGGPRREQYF
>.|TRBD1|15|TRBV7-2|TRBJ2-1
TGTGCCAGCAGCCAGGGGGACAGGGTCTACAATGAGCAGTTCTTC
CASSQGDRVYNEQFF
>.|.|14|TRBV28|TRBJ1-2
TGTGCCAGCAGTTACGGACACTCTAACTATGGCTACACCTTC
CASSYGHSNYGYTF
>.|.|16|TRBV9|TRBJ2-1
TGTGCCAGCAGCGAGAGGACGGGAAGCTCCTACAATGAGCAGTTCTTC
CASSERTGSSYNEQFF
>once|.|17|TRBV4-2|TRBJ1-3
TGTGCCAGCAGCCAAGAAAGGTACAAAGCGCCTGGAAACACCATATATTTT
CASSQERYKAPGNTIYF
>.|TRBD1|14|TRBV7-3|TRBJ2-7
TGTGCCAGCAGCTCGGGACAGGGTCAATACGAGCAGTACTTC
CASSSGQGQYEQYF
>once|.|15|TRBV4-2|TRBJ2-5
TGTGCCAGCAGCCAAGATCCCAGGGTGAAAGAGACCCAGTACTTC
CASSQDPRVKETQYF
>.|TRBD1|18|TRBV4-2|TRBJ1-3
TGTGCCAGCAGCCAACTGGGACAGGGTGTTGTCACTGGAAACACCATATATTTT
CASSQLGQGVVTGNTIYF
>.|.|15|TRBV20-1|TRBJ2-3
TGCAGTGCTAGTGAAGCCCAGGGGAGCCCAGATACGCAGTATTTT
CSASEAQGSPDTQYF
>.|.|12|TRBV5-5|TRBJ1-1
TGTGCCAGCAGCCCGGTGGTCGCTGAAGCTTTCTTT
CASSPVVAEAFF
>.|TRBD2|17|TRBV24-1|TRBJ2-3
TGTGCCACCAGTGGCTTGGGACTAGCGGGAGGGACAGATACGCAGTATTTT
CATSGLGLAGGTDTQYF
>.|.|15|TRBV19|TRBJ1-1
TGTGCCAGTAGTATAGATACCGGACAAGACACTGAAGCTTTCTTT
CASSIDTGQDTEAFF
>.|TRBD1|13|TRBV7-9|TRBJ1-1
TGTGCCAGCAGCTTACGGACAGGGATGGCGGCTTTCTTT
CASSLRTGMAAFF
>.|.|14|TRBV5-1|TRBJ1-1
TGCGCCAGCAGCCCGTCGCCACAGAACACTGAAGCTTTCTTT
CASSPSPQNTEAFF
>once|TRBD1|18|TRBV4-2|TRBJ2-5
TGTGCCAGCAGCCAAGTCCCCTCCGCAGGGGGTGCCAGGGAGACCCAGTACTTC
CASSQVPSAGGARETQYF
>.|.|15|TRBV7-3|TRBJ2-7
TGTGCCAGCAGCCGTGCAGGGGACGGCTCCTACGAGCAGTACTTC
CASSRAGDGSYEQYF
>.|.|13|TRBV10-2|TRBJ2-7
TGCGCCAGCACTCTGGCGGGCGGGTACGAGCAGTACTTC
CASTLAGGYEQYF
>.|.|19|TRBV21-1|TRBJ2-2
TGTGCCAGCAGCAAAGGGGCGGGCGCGGGAGCGACAGGGGCCGGGGAGCTGTTTTTT
CASSKGAGAGATGAGELFF
>.|TRBD2|15|TRBV7-9|TRBJ2-1
TGTGCCAGCTGCAACCAGGGACTAGCGGGAAATGAGCAGTTCTTC
CASCNQGLAGNEQFF
>.|.|15|TRBV19|TRBJ1-6
TGTGCCAGTAGTATGGGCCCGGGGGGCGCCTCACCCCTCCACTTT
CASSMGPGGASPLHF
>few|TRBD2|15|TRBV4-2|TRBJ2-1
TGTGCCAGCAGCCAAGATAAAGCGGGAGGCAATGAGCAGTTCTTC
CASSQDKAGGNEQFF
>.|.|11|TRBV30|TRBJ2-2
TGTGCCTGGTCATTCACCGGGGAGCTGTTTTTT
CAWSFTGELFF
>few|TRBD1|15|TRBV2|TRBJ1-6
TGTGCCAGCAGTTACCGGACAGGCCATAATTCACCCCTCCACTTT
CASSYRTGHNSPLHF
>.|.|13|TRBV5-4|TRBJ1-2
TGTGCCAGCAGCCCGGAGGGGTTTTTTGGCTACACCTTC
CASSPEGFFGYTF
>.|.|14|TRBV5-1|TRBJ2-3
TGCGCCAGCAGGGCGGACTCTAGCACAGATACGCAGTATTTT
CASRADSSTDTQYF
>.|.|15|TRBV6-6|TRBJ1-1
TGTGCCAGCAGTTACCCCCAAGCGTCCAACACTGAAGCTTTCTTT
CASSYPQASNTEAFF
>.|.|14|TRBV6-5|TRBJ2-1
TGTGCCAGCAGTCTCCAGCTTGCGGGCGGTGAGCAGTTCTTC
CASSLQLAGGEQFF